This T cell receptor (beta chain) derives from a study of T cells after yellow fever vaccination. CDR3 length: 12 amino acids. The V and J ends lost 2 bases and 16 bases respectively, with 15 bases between them. Germline CDR1 is SGHAT and CDR2 is FQNNGV. This clonotype has a handful of counts. TCRdb reprocessed the 5' RACE reads via MiXCR and lists one record per CDR3 protein. Found here are 500,000 to 650,000 distinct CDR3 sequences, roughly an eighth of them singletons; the top ten hold about 15%. The V gene is TRBV11-2, the J gene TRBJ2-1; D not resolved. The sample consisted of PBMCs, taken on the day of the yellow fever booster vaccination. This clonotype was obtained from a man aged 25 to 45 who received the YFV17D yellow fever vaccine. CDR3 in amino acids: CASSLQARPRFF. Here the CDR3 DNA reads TGTGCCAGCAGCTTACAGGCCCGACCTAGATTCTTC.